Given below is one T cell receptor beta chain in context. CDR1 and CDR2 from the germline V gene are SGHRS and YFSETQ. V was pared by 3 bases and J by 0 bases, with 9 bases between. The CDR3 has 14 residues. This sample was included in a study of blood T cell repertoires in COVID-19. Using immunoSEQ multiplex PCR, the repertoire was profiled, and TCRdb retains in-frame clones only, with some absent. The sample holds about 240,000 clones; approximately 78% are singletons and the top ten take under 15%. Sequenced material: peripheral blood. This receptor was obtained from a woman in her fifties or sixties with active or convalescent COVID-19. The chain is built from TRBV5-1 and TRBJ2-5, with D possibly matching TRBD2 (6 bases). CDR3: CASSWRGYQETQYF. CDR3 DNA sequence: TGCGCCAGCAGCTGGCGGGGTTACCAAGAGACCCAGTACTTC.